This T cell receptor beta chain was recovered during a study of T cells after yellow fever vaccination. The overall study: Preparation used SMART-Seq v4 Ultra Low Input for the low-cell-number fractions. Findings of the study overall: A small share of clonotypes appeared in both CD4 and CD8 compartments.

This clonotype was counted ten times or more. Its antigen is undetermined. This CDR3 spans 15 amino acids. V trimming: 7 bases; J trimming: 3 bases; junction bases outside the gene matches: 11. TCRdb called the 5' RACE reads again in MiXCR, with one record for every CDR3 protein. The data contain about 260,000 distinct CDR3 sequences, more than 3.5% of them singletons. The J gene is TRBJ1-2, the V gene TRBV12-3 or TRBV12-4, with 7 bases matching TRBD1. The TCR comes from a young man who received the YFV17D yellow fever vaccine. This material consisted of PBMCs, taken 15 days after the yellow fever booster vaccination. The CDR3 DNA follows: TGTGCCAGCACAGGGGGGGCAGGCTGGGACTATGGCTACACCTTC. Translation: CASTGGAGWDYGYTF.